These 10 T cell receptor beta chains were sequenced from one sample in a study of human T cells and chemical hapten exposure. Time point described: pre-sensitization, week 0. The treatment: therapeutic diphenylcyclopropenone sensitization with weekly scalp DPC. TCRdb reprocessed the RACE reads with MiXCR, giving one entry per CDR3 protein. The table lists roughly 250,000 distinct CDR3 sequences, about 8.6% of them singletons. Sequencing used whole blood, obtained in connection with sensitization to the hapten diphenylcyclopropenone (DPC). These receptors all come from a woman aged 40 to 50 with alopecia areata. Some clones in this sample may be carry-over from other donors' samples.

The CDR3 nucleotides read TGCAGTGCTAGGGCCGGGGGCGGACTGTACAATGAGCAGTTCTTC. This gives the protein CSARAGGGLYNEQFF. The rearrangement uses TRBV20-1 and TRBJ2-1, with D perhaps assigned TRBD1 or TRBD2 (6 bases each). Germline CDR1 reads DFQATT; CDR2 reads SNEGSKA (reference sequence). This CDR3 region has 15 residues. Trimming stripped 3 bases from V and 4 bases from J, with 16 bases between.

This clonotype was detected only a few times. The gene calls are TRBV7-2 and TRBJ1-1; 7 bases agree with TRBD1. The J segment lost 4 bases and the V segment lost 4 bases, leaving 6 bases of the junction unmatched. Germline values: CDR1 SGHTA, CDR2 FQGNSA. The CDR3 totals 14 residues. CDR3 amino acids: CASSYGRGTTEAFF. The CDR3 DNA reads TGTGCCAGCAGCTACGGCAGGGGGACCACTGAAGCTTTCTTT.

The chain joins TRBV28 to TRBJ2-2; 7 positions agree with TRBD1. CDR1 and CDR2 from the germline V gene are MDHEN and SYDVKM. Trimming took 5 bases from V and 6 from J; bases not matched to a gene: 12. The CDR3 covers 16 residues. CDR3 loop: CASSTSLTGWSGELFF. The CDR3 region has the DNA TGTGCCAGCAGTACATCTCTGACAGGGTGGTCCGGGGAGCTGTTTTTT.

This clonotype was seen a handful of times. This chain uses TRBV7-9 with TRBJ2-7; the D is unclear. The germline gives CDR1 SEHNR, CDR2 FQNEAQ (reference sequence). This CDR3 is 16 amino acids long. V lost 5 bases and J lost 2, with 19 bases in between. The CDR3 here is CASSPHASPGPYEQYF. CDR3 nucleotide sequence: TGTGCCAGCAGCCCCCACGCTAGTCCGGGCCCCTACGAGCAGTACTTC.

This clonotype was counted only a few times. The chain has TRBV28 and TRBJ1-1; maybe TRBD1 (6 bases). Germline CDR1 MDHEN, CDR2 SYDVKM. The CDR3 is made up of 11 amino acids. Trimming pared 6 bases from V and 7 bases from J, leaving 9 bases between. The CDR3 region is CASRGTFEAFF. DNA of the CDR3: TGTGCCAGCAGAGGGACATTTGAAGCTTTCTTT.

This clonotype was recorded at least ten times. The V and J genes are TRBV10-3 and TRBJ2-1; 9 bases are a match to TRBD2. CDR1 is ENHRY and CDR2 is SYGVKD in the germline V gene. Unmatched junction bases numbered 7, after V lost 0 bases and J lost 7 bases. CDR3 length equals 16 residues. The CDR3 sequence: CAISESSAGGPNEQFF. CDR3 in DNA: TGTGCCATCAGTGAGTCGTCGGCGGGAGGGCCTAATGAGCAGTTCTTC.

The CDR3 nucleotides are TGTGCCACCAGCAAAGGGGCTACGTGGGAAACTGAAGCTTTCTTT. This encodes CATSKGATWETEAFF. The V and J genes are TRBV15 and TRBJ1-1; tentative D call: TRBD1 (5 bases). Germline V gene data show CDR1 as LNHNV and CDR2 as YYDKDF (reference sequence). Between the trimmed V and J ends, which lost 4 bases and 5 bases, there was a span of 17 bases. The CDR3 spans 15 residues.

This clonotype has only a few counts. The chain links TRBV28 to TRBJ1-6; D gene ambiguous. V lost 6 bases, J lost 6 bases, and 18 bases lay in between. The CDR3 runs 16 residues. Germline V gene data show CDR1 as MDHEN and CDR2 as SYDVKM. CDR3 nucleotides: TGTGCCAGCAGCCGGCAATCGGTCTACATTAATTCACCCCTCCACTTT. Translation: CASSRQSVYINSPLHF. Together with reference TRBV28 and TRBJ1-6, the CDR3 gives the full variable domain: DVKVTQSSRYLVKRTGEKVFLECVQDMDHENMFWYRQDPGLGLRLIYFSYDVKMKEKGDIPEGYSVSREKKERFSLILESASTNQTSMYLCASSRQSVYINSPLHFGNGTRLTVT.

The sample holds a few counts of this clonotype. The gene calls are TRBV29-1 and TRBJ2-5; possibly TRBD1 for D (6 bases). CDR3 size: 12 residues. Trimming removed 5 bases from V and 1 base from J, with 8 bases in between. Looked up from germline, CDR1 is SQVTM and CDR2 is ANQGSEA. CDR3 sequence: CSVWTAQETQYF. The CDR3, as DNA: TGCAGCGTTTGGACAGCCCAAGAGACCCAGTACTTC.

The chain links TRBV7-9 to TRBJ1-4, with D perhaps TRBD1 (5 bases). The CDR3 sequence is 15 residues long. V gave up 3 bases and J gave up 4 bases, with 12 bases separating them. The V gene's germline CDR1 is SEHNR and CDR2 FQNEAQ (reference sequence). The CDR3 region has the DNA TGTGCCAGCAGCTTGCGGGGGGTATTTAATGAAAAACTGTTTTTT. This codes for CASSLRGVFNEKLFF.